The 21 T cell receptor beta chains given below trace back to one sample, sequenced in a study of OX40 agonist ivuxolimab in advanced cancers. The method was immunoSEQ multiplex PCR; TCRdb's version includes in-frame clones alone and lacks a portion of them. Here the sample spans 95,000 to 150,000 clones, around 92% being singletons. Sequences were derived from CD4+ or CD8+ T cells sorted from blood, sampled in a trial of the OX40 agonist ivuxolimab. The receptors derive from an adult with an advanced solid tumor such as melanoma, head and neck, liver or kidney cancer.

This chain links TRBV6-5 with TRBJ2-1, with 7 bases matching TRBD2. Per germline, CDR1 MNHEY and CDR2 SVGAGI. Trimming took 6 bases from V and 2 from J; bases not matched to a gene: 7. This CDR3 comprises 15 residues. CDR3 in DNA: TGTGCCAGCAGATTGCGACTAGCCCCCTACAATGAGCAGTTCTTC. It yields the protein CASRLRLAPYNEQFF.

For the CDR3, the DNA is TGTGCCAGCAGCCGAACAGGGAGCACCGGGGAGCTGTTTTTT. Translation: CASSRTGSTGELFF. The J gene is TRBJ2-2, the V gene TRBV7-2, with D possibly TRBD1 on 6 matching bases. Trimming took 5 bases from V and 4 from J, leaving 11 bases between them. The germline V gene has CDR1 SGHTA and CDR2 FQGNSA. The CDR3 spans 14 residues. Combining the CDR3 with reference TRBV7-2 and TRBJ2-2 gives the whole variable domain GAGVSQSPSNKVTEKGKDVELRCDPISGHTALYWYRQSLGQGLEFLIYFQGNSAPDKSGLPSDRFSAERTGGSVSTLTIQRTQQEDSAVYLCASSRTGSTGELFFGEGSRLTVL.

This chain links TRBV15 with TRBJ2-1; 11 bases line up with TRBD1. The CDR3 loop spans 17 amino acids. The germline CDR1 and CDR2 sequences are LNHNV and YYDKDF (reference sequence). J was trimmed by 3 bases and V by 1 base; bases with no gene match: 5. In nucleotides, the CDR3 is TGTGCCACCAGCAGAGTCCGCGGGACAGGGGGCTACAATGAGCAGTTCTTC. Its protein product is CATSRVRGTGGYNEQFF.

V is TRBV5-8 and J is TRBJ1-4, with a weak D call TRBD1 (5 bases). Germline CDR1 and CDR2: SGHTS and YDEGEE. Trimming left V 1 base short and J 4 bases short, with 11 bases between. This CDR3 comprises 15 residues. The CDR3 DNA reads as TGTGCCAGCAGCTTGTTCGGCAGGGTTAATGAAAAACTGTTTTTT. Translating gives CASSLFGRVNEKLFF.

V is TRBV27 and J is TRBJ2-7; no definite D call. V shed 5 bases and J shed 0 bases, with 14 bases lying between them. CDR3 length: 15 residues. Germline V gene sequence: CDR1 MNHEY, CDR2 SMNVEV (reference sequence). Here the CDR3 DNA reads TGTGCCAGCAGTCCAACATTGGTTAGCTCCTACGAGCAGTACTTC. It encodes CASSPTLVSSYEQYF.

The chain links TRBV6-1 to TRBJ2-2, with 8 bases matching TRBD1. V gave up 4 bases and J gave up 7 bases; unmatched junction bases: 5. The V gene's germline CDR1 is MNHNS and CDR2 SASEGT. This CDR3 has 14 residues. CDR3 sequence (DNA): TGTGCCAGCAGTGGGACAGGGAGGTACGGGGAGCTGTTTTTT. Protein product: CASSGTGRYGELFF.

The chain recombines TRBV13 with TRBJ2-7, with D possibly TRBD2 on 6 matching bases. CDR1 is PRHDT, CDR2 FYEKMQ, per germline (reference sequence). CDR3 length: 15 residues. V shed 4 bases and J shed 0 bases, with 13 bases lying between them. The CDR3 spells CASSSGTGSSYEQYF. In nucleotides, the CDR3 is TGTGCCAGCAGCTCCGGGACCGGGAGCTCCTACGAGCAGTACTTC.

This chain uses TRBV9 with TRBJ2-5, with a possible D match to TRBD2 (5 bases). Germline loops: CDR1 SGDLS, CDR2 YYNGEE. The CDR3 contains 14 residues. V lost 0 bases and J 6 bases, leaving 12 bases between the germline ends. CDR3 sequence: CASSVGDYPQTQYF. CDR3 DNA sequence: TGTGCCAGCAGCGTAGGTGACTATCCTCAGACCCAGTACTTC.

This chain uses TRBV6-5 with TRBJ1-4; D is unresolved. Germline V gene sequence: CDR1 MNHEY, CDR2 SVGAGI. Trimming removed 6 bases at V and 0 bases at J, with 11 bases between. This CDR3 is 15 amino acids long. CDR3 sequence: CASRPDAATNEKLFF. The CDR3 coding sequence is TGTGCCAGCAGGCCTGACGCTGCAACTAATGAAAAACTGTTTTTT.

The J gene is TRBJ2-7, the V gene TRBV19; a possible D gene is TRBD2 (5 bases). This CDR3 is built from 14 residues. Trimming stripped 6 bases from V and 1 base from J, with 13 bases between. Germline CDR1 is LNHDA and CDR2 is SQIVND (reference sequence). CDR3 coding DNA: TGTGCCAGTAGCCCAACTGAGCGGTCCTACGAGCAGTACTTC. It yields the protein CASSPTERSYEQYF.

V gene TRBV9 combines with J gene TRBJ1-1; tentative D call: TRBD1 (5 bases). There are 15 residues in the CDR3. Germline CDR1 SGDLS, CDR2 YYNGEE. The V and J ends lost 3 bases and 0 bases respectively, with 12 bases between them. Written as DNA, the CDR3 is TGTGCCAGCAGCGAGGGACTGTGGATGAACACTGAAGCTTTCTTT. Translating it yields CASSEGLWMNTEAFF.

CDR3 DNA: TGTGCCAGCAGTTACACCCCGACACCGATGAACACTGAAGCTTTCTTT. It codes for CASSYTPTPMNTEAFF. This chain connects TRBV6-5 to TRBJ1-1; D remains unclear. The CDR3 runs 16 residues. The germline gives CDR1 MNHEY, CDR2 SVGAGI. The V and J ends lost 2 bases and 0 bases respectively, with 13 bases between them.

The chain is built from TRBV6-1 and TRBJ1-1; D is uncertain. V lost 6 bases and J 1 base, leaving 9 bases between the germline ends. The CDR3 contains 13 residues. Germline values: CDR1 MNHNS, CDR2 SASEGT. CDR3 coding DNA: TGTGCCAGCAGCGGTACAGCGAACACTGAAGCTTTCTTT. This codes for CASSGTANTEAFF.

This clone was counted a single time. The chain has TRBV4-2 and TRBJ1-2, with D perhaps TRBD1 (5 bases). The germline V and J ends were trimmed by 0 bases and 8 bases, with 19 bases remaining between them. The CDR3 totals 16 residues. Germline lookup yields CDR1 LGHNA and CDR2 YNFKEQ. The CDR3 loop reads CASSQDFPGAASGYTF. Written as DNA, the CDR3 is TGTGCCAGCAGCCAAGATTTCCCTGGGGCAGCGAGCGGCTACACCTTC.

DNA of the CDR3: TGTGCCAGCAGCTTAGTGGACGGCAGCTATGGCTACACCTTC. It translates to CASSLVDGSYGYTF. The chain recombines TRBV5-6 with TRBJ1-2; D gene ambiguous. Deletions cut 2 bases from V and 4 bases from J, with 12 bases between. Germline V gene sequence: CDR1 SGHDT, CDR2 YYEEEE. CDR3 size: 14 residues.

This chain joins TRBV30 and TRBJ2-1, with 9 bases that match TRBD2. With 1 base clipped from V and 15 bases from J, the junction kept 10 bases outside the gene matches. Germline V gives CDR1 GTSNPN, CDR2 SVGIG (reference sequence). The CDR3 sequence is 13 residues long. This CDR3 reads CAWSGLAGEGRFF. In DNA form, the CDR3 reads TGTGCCTGGAGTGGGTTAGCGGGAGAGGGGAGGTTCTTC.

The chain is built from TRBV5-1 and TRBJ1-1; D gene uncertain. Germline loops: CDR1 SGHRS, CDR2 YFSETQ. V lost 4 bases and J 0 bases, leaving 10 bases between the germline ends. This CDR3 region has 14 residues. CDR3 nucleotides: TGCGCCAGCAGCATCGCAGACATGAACACTGAAGCTTTCTTT. This translates into CASSIADMNTEAFF. Filled out from reference TRBV5-1 and TRBJ1-1, the complete variable domain reads KAGVTQTPRYLIKTRGQQVTLSCSPISGHRSVSWYQQTPGQGLQFLFEYFSETQRNKGNFPGRFSGRQFSNSRSEMNVSTLELGDSALYLCASSIADMNTEAFFGQGTRLTVV.

This clone has more than one count but fewer than ten. DNA for the CDR3: TGTGCCAGCAGTATCGGGACTAGCGGGAGCCTTGAGCAGTTCTTC. It is translated as CASSIGTSGSLEQFF. The rearrangement joins TRBV6-6 to TRBJ2-1, with 14 bases lining up with TRBD2. CDR1 and CDR2 (germline): MNHNY, SVGAGI (reference sequence). After removal of 5 bases from V and 9 bases from J, the junction contained 6 bases not matched to a gene. The CDR3 length is 15 residues.

This clone was detected only a few times. CDR3 coding DNA: TGTGCCATCAGTGGGGACCGTAATGGCTACACCTTC. Protein product: CAISGDRNGYTF. The rearrangement uses TRBV10-3 and TRBJ1-2, with D possibly matching TRBD1 (5 bases). From germline, CDR1 is ENHRY and CDR2 SYGVKD. The CDR3 consists of 12 residues. The ends were cut back, 4 bases at V and 6 bases at J, with 9 bases in the middle.

CDR3 nucleotides: TGTGCCAGCTCAATCGGACTAGGGAACTACAATGAGCAGTTCTTC. This codes for CASSIGLGNYNEQFF. The J gene is TRBJ2-1, the V gene TRBV18, with TRBD2 matching over 7 bases. From germline, CDR1 is KGHSH and CDR2 LQKENI. The trim removed 5 bases at V and 3 bases at J, leaving 7 bases unmatched. The CDR3 extends over 15 amino acids. Drawing the rest from reference TRBV18 and TRBJ2-1, the complete variable domain is NAGVMQNPRHLVRRRGQEARLRCSPMKGHSHVYWYRQLPEEGLKFMVYLQKENIIDESGMPKERFSAEFPKEGPSILRIQQVVRGDSAAYFCASSIGLGNYNEQFFGPGTRLTVL.

The J gene is TRBJ1-1, the V gene TRBV18, with 7 positions matching TRBD1. The CDR3 loop spans 15 amino acids. V dropped 2 bases and J dropped 2; count of bases not matched to a gene: 5. Germline CDR1 is KGHSH and CDR2 is LQKENI. The CDR3 spells CASSPTGQINTEAFF. The CDR3 nucleotides read TGTGCCAGCTCACCAACGGGACAGATAAACACTGAAGCTTTCTTT.